Below are 30 T cell receptor beta chains sequenced from a single sample in a study of T cell clonality in common variable immunodeficiency. Generated by immunoSEQ multiplex PCR, the TCRdb table keeps only in-frame clones and is missing some. The sample was found to contain tens of thousands of clones, and every one recurs. Sequencing used peripheral blood mononuclear cells. The receptors originated from a person aged 18 to 75 in good health.

This clone has ten or more counts. The read terminates 3 residues before the CDR3 end, so the remaining end is supplied by the germline J gene. The genes are TRBV2 and TRBJ1-5; TRBD1 aligns across 8 bases. Germline CDR1 SNHLY, CDR2 FYNNEI. The CDR3 is 15 amino acids. With 6 bases clipped from V and 7 bases from J, the junction kept 11 bases outside the gene matches. The CDR3 DNA, read in part, is TGTGCCAGCAGGGTGGAGGCAGGGGGCGGCCAGCCC. It translates to CASRVEAGGGQP. The entire CDR3 protein is CASRVEAGGGQPQHF. The full variable domain, with the rest looked up from reference TRBV2 and TRBJ1-5, is EPEVTQTPSHQVTQMGQEVILRCVPISNHLYFYWYRQILGQKVEFLVSFYNNEISEKSEIFDDQFSVERPDGSNFTLKIRSTKLEDSAMYFCASRVEAGGGQPQHFGDGTRLSIL.

Many counts were recorded for this clone. The DNA ends 3 residues before the CDR3 does, and the rest of the CDR3 is filled in from the germline J gene. This chain uses TRBV7-9 with TRBJ2-1; D possibly corresponds to TRBD2 (5 bases). The V end lost 5 bases, the J end lost 9 bases, and 11 bases lay between the germline ends. The germline V gene encodes CDR1 SEHNR and CDR2 FQNEAQ (reference sequence). The CDR3 has 12 amino acids. CDR3 in amino acids: CASSLGDLEQFF. The CDR3 bases that were read are TGTGCCAGCAGCCTCGGGGATCTTGAG.

This clone was detected many times. The CDR3 end falls 3 residues outside the read, so it is completed with the germline J gene. The sample carries other DNA sequences with the same CDR3. V and J are TRBV13 and TRBJ1-3; D is unresolved. Germline loops: CDR1 PRHDT, CDR2 FYEKMQ (reference sequence). The length of the CDR3 is 21 residues. Trimming removed 1 base at V and 0 bases at J, with 25 bases between. Here the CDR3 reads CASSLDPTVSPLEISGNTIYF. The DNA read from the CDR3 is TGTGCCAGCAGCTTAGACCCCACAGTATCCCCCCTTGAAATCTCTGGAAACACC. The variable domain in full, completed from reference TRBV13 and TRBJ1-3, reads AAGVIQSPRHLIKEKRETATLKCYPIPRHDTVYWYQQGPGQDPQFLISFYEKMQSDKGSIPDRFSAQQFSDYHSELNMSSLELGDSALYFCASSLDPTVSPLEISGNTIYFGEGSWLTVV.

This clone was detected ten times or more. The DNA ends 3 residues before the CDR3 does, and the rest of the CDR3 is filled in from the germline J gene. The chain is built from TRBV5-1 and TRBJ2-6; TRBD1 matches at 7 bases. Per germline, CDR1 SGHRS and CDR2 YFSETQ. The CDR3 length is 18 residues. With 0 bases clipped from V and 2 bases from J, the junction kept 8 bases outside the gene matches. CDR3 residues: CASSLEGGLFTGANVLTF. The CDR3 DNA, read in part, is TGCGCCAGCAGCTTGGAAGGGGGCCTATTTACTGGGGCCAACGTC. Full variable domain (rest looked up from reference TRBV5-1 and TRBJ2-6): KAGVTQTPRYLIKTRGQQVTLSCSPISGHRSVSWYQQTPGQGLQFLFEYFSETQRNKGNFPGRFSGRQFSNSRSEMNVSTLELGDSALYLCASSLEGGLFTGANVLTFGAGSRLTVL.

This clone was counted at least ten times. The sequence runs out 3 residues before the end of the CDR3; the remainder is reconstructed from the germline J gene. The chain couples TRBV5-4 to TRBJ1-2; 10 bases map to TRBD1. Germline V gene data show CDR1 as SGHNT and CDR2 as YYREEE (reference sequence). The J segment lost 6 bases and the V segment lost 3 bases, leaving 5 bases of the junction unmatched. The CDR3 is 14 amino acids. The CDR3 reads CASSWDRGSDGYTF. The CDR3 bases that were read are TGTGCCAGCAGCTGGGACAGGGGTAGCGATGGC.

This clone was counted ten times or more. The read falls 3 residues short of the CDR3 end, and the missing part is taken from the germline J gene. This rearrangement joins TRBV12-5 to TRBJ1-4, with TRBD1 identical over 8 bases. The trim removed 2 bases at V and 3 bases at J, leaving 11 bases unmatched. This CDR3 spans 18 amino acids. Per the germline V gene, CDR1 is LGHNT and CDR2 is FRNRAP. CDR3 sequence reads: CASGLSTDRGTANEKLFF. The covered CDR3 bases are TGTGCTAGTGGTTTGTCTACCGACAGGGGCACTGCTAATGAAAAA.

About this clone: Being one base from a much bigger clone, this may be a read error. Read coverage stops 3 residues before the CDR3 terminus; the germline J gene supplies the remainder. The chain employs TRBV19 and TRBJ2-3, with 15 nucleotides matching TRBD2. Per germline, CDR1 LNHDA and CDR2 SQIVND (reference sequence). The V and J ends lost 5 bases and 4 bases, in that order; junction bases with no gene match: 16. CDR3 length: 20 residues. The CDR3 sequence: CASSPTGLAGGGTSADTQYF. The sequenced part of the CDR3 DNA is TGTGCCAGTAGTCCCACCGGACTAGCGGGGGGGGGAACTAGCGCAGATACG.

In this sample, this clone turned up many times. The read ends 3 residues shy of where the CDR3 ends; the end is completed using the germline J gene. The chain employs TRBV2 and TRBJ2-5; D is perhaps TRBD2 (5 bases). The CDR3 contains 13 residues. Germline V lookup: CDR1 SNHLY, CDR2 FYNNEI. V lost 4 bases, J lost 7 bases, and 13 bases lay in between. Partial CDR3 DNA: TGTGCCAGCAGTGGTGCCCAACGGGGGACC. This translates into CASSGAQRGT. The entire CDR3 protein reads CASSGAQRGTQYF.

About this clone itself: The CDR3 is cut off 3 residues early in the read; its end comes from the germline J gene. The rearrangement uses TRBV7-6 and TRBJ2-1; TRBD1 agrees at 10 bases. V lost 1 base and J lost 8; bases outside the gene matches: 2. This CDR3 has 14 amino acids. The germline V gene encodes CDR1 SGHVS and CDR2 FNYEAQ. The covered CDR3 bases are TGTGCCAGCAGCTTAGAAGGACAGGGGGATGAG. It encodes CASSLEGQGDE. The whole CDR3 region reads CASSLEGQGDEQFF.

Regarding this clone: Read data end 3 residues before the CDR3 end; the end is taken from the germline J gene. The chain carries TRBV19 and TRBJ2-5; TRBD2 matches 9 bases. CDR1 LNHDA and CDR2 SQIVND come from the germline V gene (reference sequence). The CDR3 extends over 13 amino acids. This CDR3 reads CASRVAGVDTQYF. The covered CDR3 bases are TGTGCCAGTAGGGTAGCGGGGGTAGATACC.

This clone showed up just a few times. The CDR3 end lies 3 residues beyond the end of the read and is filled in from the germline J gene. The V gene is TRBV19, the J gene TRBJ2-1, with 10 bases lining up with TRBD2. The CDR3 is 17 amino acids. V gave up 5 bases and J gave up 3 bases; unmatched junction bases: 10. Germline CDR1 and CDR2: LNHDA and SQIVND (reference sequence). The covered CDR3 bases are TGTGCCAGTAGTGGGGGGGCTAGCGGGGGAATCTACAATGAG. Its protein is CASSGGASGGIYNE. The CDR3 in full is CASSGGASGGIYNEQFF.

A word on this clone: The observed sequence ends 3 residues before the CDR3 terminus, with the missing tail filled in from the germline J gene. V and J are TRBV7-6 and TRBJ1-1; 9 bases align to TRBD1. This CDR3 spans 14 amino acids. The germline gives CDR1 SGHVS, CDR2 FNYEAQ. CDR3 bases read: TGTGCCAGCAGCTTCGTACAGGGGGCTGGGGAA. This sequence encodes CASSFVQGAGE. The full CDR3 protein is CASSFVQGAGEAFF. The full variable domain, rest sourced from reference TRBV7-6 and TRBJ1-1, is GAGVSQSPRYKVTKRGQDVALRCDPISGHVSLYWYRQALGQGPEFLTYFNYEAQQDKSGLPNDRFSAERPEGSISTLTIQRTEQRDSAMYRCASSFVQGAGEAFFGQGTRLTVV.

In its sample, this clone was seen many times. The CDR3 extends 3 residues past the end of the read, so its final part is completed from the germline J gene. This chain joins TRBV7-2 and TRBJ1-1; D call uncertain. The CDR3 is 14 residues long. V was pared by 0 bases and J by 4 bases, with 9 bases between. Looked up from germline, CDR1 is SGHTA and CDR2 is FQGNSA. This CDR3 is CASSLARLGTEAFF. Incomplete CDR3 DNA: TGTGCCAGCAGCTTAGCCCGACTAGGCACTGAA.

This clone was observed many times. The CDR3 end lies 3 residues beyond the end of the read and is filled in from the germline J gene. This chain uses TRBV6-1 with TRBJ1-2; a weak D match, TRBD1 (6 bases). CDR3 length: 14 amino acids. Germline loops: CDR1 MNHNS, CDR2 SASEGT. The CDR3 loop reads CASSGTGRRGGYTF. The sequenced CDR3 bases are TGTGCCAGCAGTGGTACAGGGAGGCGTGGAGGC.

This clone was found many times. The DNA ends 3 residues before the CDR3 does, and the rest of the CDR3 is filled in from the germline J gene. Other DNA sequences in this specimen translate into the identical CDR3. V gene TRBV19 combines with J gene TRBJ1-3; D call uncertain. CDR3 length: 14 amino acids. Germline-derived CDR1 and CDR2 are LNHDA and SQIVND (reference sequence). With 1 base removed from V and 4 bases from J, the gap between germline ends came to 8 bases. The CDR3 loop reads CASSIGEGGNTIYF. Partial CDR3 DNA: TGTGCCAGTAGTATAGGAGAAGGGGGAAACACC. Variable domain in full (rest from reference TRBV19 and TRBJ1-3): DGGITQSPKYLFRKEGQNVTLSCEQNLNHDAMYWYRQDPGQGLRLIYYSQIVNDFQKGDIAEGYSVSREKKESFPLTVTSAQKNPTAFYLCASSIGEGGNTIYFGEGSWLTVV.

This clone was observed at least ten times. The junction and the germline gene differ at one end; a read error may be behind it. The read terminates 3 residues before the CDR3 end, so the remaining end is supplied by the germline J gene. This chain joins TRBV6-1 and TRBJ2-4, with D possibly TRBD2 on 5 matching bases. Germline CDR1 reads MNHNS; CDR2 reads SASEGT. The CDR3 runs to 17 residues. The part of the CDR3 DNA that was read is TGTGCCAGCAGTGAAAGGGAGCAGGCCCTAGCCAAAAGCATT. Residues: CASSEREQALAKSI. The CDR3 as a whole reads CASSEREQALAKSIQYF.

This clone was observed at least ten times. The DNA ends 3 residues before the CDR3 does, and the rest of the CDR3 is filled in from the germline J gene. This chain joins TRBV10-1 and TRBJ2-1, with TRBD1 matching 9 bases. Germline loops: CDR1 WNHNN, CDR2 SYGVQD (reference sequence). The ends lost 9 bases at V and 7 bases at J; junction bases unmatched: 10. The CDR3 is 14 residues long. The CDR3 spells CASRPGQGGNEQFF. CDR3 DNA, as far as it was read: TGCGCCAGTCGACCGGGACAGGGTGGGAATGAG.

This clone was found many times. The CDR3 end lies 3 residues beyond the end of the read and is filled in from the germline J gene. The chain couples TRBV20-1 to TRBJ2-1, with 9 bases aligning to TRBD2. CDR1 and CDR2 from the germline V gene are DFQATT and SNEGSKA (reference sequence). V lost 0 bases, J lost 4 bases, and 1 base stayed unmatched. CDR3 size: 14 residues. The DNA read from the CDR3 is TGCAGTGCTAGAGAAGCGGGGGGATACAATGAG. It is translated as CSAREAGGYNE. The whole CDR3 sequence reads CSAREAGGYNEQFF.

Many counts were recorded for this clone. The read is 3 residues too short to cover the CDR3 end, so that end is filled in from the germline J gene. The chain couples TRBV20-1 to TRBJ2-7, with TRBD1 matching over 7 bases. V was clipped by 6 bases and J by 0 bases; unmatched bases: 14. The germline V gene encodes CDR1 DFQATT and CDR2 SNEGSKA (reference sequence). CDR3 length equals 16 residues. CDR3 residues: CSATGYQGDTSYEQYF. The CDR3 DNA, read in part, is TGCAGTGCCACGGGCTACCAGGGGGATACCTCCTACGAG.

This clone has a count of ten or more. From the germline J gene comes the end of the CDR3, since the read stops 3 residues before it. This chain joins TRBV28 and TRBJ1-2; a possible D gene is TRBD1 (6 bases). There are 15 residues in the CDR3. Germline V gene data show CDR1 as MDHEN and CDR2 as SYDVKM. The V and J ends lost 5 bases and 7 bases respectively, with 20 bases between them. The sequenced part of the CDR3 DNA is TGTGCCAGCAGTCTAACCGGGACACTTCCTCCTGGC. Translation gives CASSLTGTLPPG. The CDR3 in its entirety is CASSLTGTLPPGYTF.

Remarks on this clone: A read error may explain this, as a much larger clone is one base away. This CDR3 reads CASSPGTGYNSPLFF. CDR3 DNA (partial): TGTGCCAGCTCACCAGGGACAGGGTATAATTCACCG. V is TRBV18 and J is TRBJ2-2; TRBD1 matches 9 bases. Read coverage stops 3 residues before the CDR3 terminus; the germline J gene supplies the remainder. Germline V CDR1 and CDR2: KGHSH, LQKENI. This CDR3 contains 15 residues.

Many counts were recorded for this clone. The read falls 3 residues short of the CDR3 end, and the missing part is taken from the germline J gene. The chain is built from TRBV5-1 and TRBJ2-2; D is unresolved. Germline CDR1 is SGHRS and CDR2 is YFSETQ. The CDR3 extends over 17 amino acids. V was clipped by 4 bases and J by 0 bases, with 16 bases between them. CDR3 amino acids: CASSRSGRHPNTGELFF. Partial CDR3 DNA: TGCGCCAGCAGCCGCAGTGGTCGACACCCGAACACCGGGGAG.

This clone was observed at least ten times. Read data end 3 residues before the CDR3 end; the end is taken from the germline J gene. The chain employs TRBV10-3 and TRBJ1-2; D may be TRBD1 (6 bases). The V and J ends lost 0 bases and 3 bases respectively, with 17 bases between them. Germline V lookup: CDR1 ENHRY, CDR2 SYGVKD. The CDR3 is 17 residues long. The chain's CDR3 is CAISESRSGGTDYGYTF. The sequenced part of the CDR3 DNA is TGTGCCATCAGTGAGTCGAGGTCGGGGGGCACGGACTATGGC.

This clone was observed at least ten times. The read comes to an end 3 residues before the CDR3 does, leaving the germline J gene to fill in the end. V usage is TRBV7-9 and J usage is TRBJ1-1; D might be TRBD1 (6 bases). Per the germline V gene, CDR1 is SEHNR and CDR2 is FQNEAQ (reference sequence). The CDR3 spans 13 residues. The CDR3 spells CASSLVGQKGAFF. Partial CDR3 DNA: TGTGCCAGCAGCTTAGTTGGACAGAAGGGG. The variable domain in full, completed from reference TRBV7-9 and TRBJ1-1, reads DTGVSQNPRHKITKRGQNVTFRCDPISEHNRLYWYRQTLGQGPEFLTYFQNEAQLEKSRLLSDRFSAERPKGSFSTLEIQRTEQGDSAMYLCASSLVGQKGAFFGQGTRLTVV.

Points on this clone: Read data end 3 residues before the CDR3 end; the end is taken from the germline J gene. This chain connects TRBV5-1 to TRBJ2-7; D is possibly TRBD1 (6 bases). V gave up 2 bases and J gave up 6 bases, with 9 bases separating them. The CDR3 length is 12 residues. Germline V gives CDR1 SGHRS, CDR2 YFSETQ. Incomplete CDR3 DNA: TGCGCCAGCAGCTTTGGGACAACCGAG. Protein product: CASSFGTTE. The full CDR3 is CASSFGTTEQYF.

This clone was recorded a few times. The read falls 3 residues short of the CDR3 end, and the missing part is taken from the germline J gene. This chain joins TRBV18 and TRBJ1-1, with a tentative D call TRBD1 (6 bases). Between the trimmed V and J ends, which lost 6 bases and 0 bases, there was a span of 17 bases. CDR1 and CDR2 (germline): KGHSH, LQKENI. CDR3 length equals 16 residues. The part of the CDR3 DNA that was read is TGTGCCAGCTCGGGCGGGGGGGGGCGGATGAACACTGAA. The encoded protein is CASSGGGGRMNTE. The whole CDR3 reads CASSGGGGRMNTEAFF. Based on the CDR3 plus reference TRBV18 and TRBJ1-1, the full variable domain is NAGVMQNPRHLVRRRGQEARLRCSPMKGHSHVYWYRQLPEEGLKFMVYLQKENIIDESGMPKERFSAEFPKEGPSILRIQQVVRGDSAAYFCASSGGGGRMNTEAFFGQGTRLTVV.

There are many counts of this clone. The read ends 3 residues early relative to the CDR3; the germline J gene fills the gap. The rearrangement links TRBV30 to TRBJ1-2, with 7 bases lining up with TRBD1. The germline V gene has CDR1 GTSNPN and CDR2 SVGIG (reference sequence). The trim removed 3 bases at V and 3 bases at J, leaving 4 bases unmatched. The CDR3 covers 13 residues. Incomplete CDR3 DNA: TGTGCCTGGAGCGCTGACAGGGACTATGGC. Translated: CAWSADRDYG. The full CDR3 reads CAWSADRDYGYTF.

This clone appeared many times. The junction departs from germline at one end; a sequencing error may be responsible. The DNA ends 3 residues before the CDR3 does, and the rest of the CDR3 is filled in from the germline J gene. The rearrangement links TRBV20-1 to TRBJ1-3, with 9 bases aligning to TRBD1. The CDR3 contains 14 residues. Germline CDR1 is DFQATT and CDR2 is SNEGSKA (reference sequence). CDR3 region: CSASRDRAGSTIYF. CDR3 DNA (partial): TGCAGTGCTAGCCGGGACAGGGCTGGAAGCACC.

In its sample, this clone was seen many times. The CDR3 is cut off 3 residues early in the read; its end comes from the germline J gene. The chain couples TRBV7-8 to TRBJ2-2, with 10 bases that match TRBD1. Germline-derived CDR1 and CDR2 are SGHVS and FQNEAQ. This CDR3 spans 16 amino acids. Trimming at V came to 5 bases and at J to 4 bases, leaving 7 bases not matched to a gene. The sequenced part of the CDR3 DNA is TGTGCCAGCAGCACCCGGGACAGGGGCATCACCGGGGAG. Encoded protein: CASSTRDRGITGE. The CDR3, in full, reads CASSTRDRGITGELFF. Filled out from reference TRBV7-8 and TRBJ2-2, the complete variable domain reads GAGVSQSPRYKVAKRGQDVALRCDPISGHVSLFWYQQALGQGPEFLTYFQNEAQLDKSGLPSDRFFAERPEGSVSTLKIQRTQQEDSAVYLCASSTRDRGITGELFFGEGSRLTVL.

This clone was observed many times. The CDR3 end lies 3 residues beyond the end of the read and is filled in from the germline J gene. The chain couples TRBV4-1 to TRBJ1-2, with D uncertain. Germline loops: CDR1 MGHRA, CDR2 YSYEKL. The CDR3 contains 16 residues. V shed 3 bases and J shed 5 bases, with 19 bases lying between them. The CDR3 bases that were read are TGCGCCAGCAGCCATGGCATAGAGCGTAACTATTATGGC. It encodes CASSHGIERNYYG. The CDR3 in full is CASSHGIERNYYGYTF.